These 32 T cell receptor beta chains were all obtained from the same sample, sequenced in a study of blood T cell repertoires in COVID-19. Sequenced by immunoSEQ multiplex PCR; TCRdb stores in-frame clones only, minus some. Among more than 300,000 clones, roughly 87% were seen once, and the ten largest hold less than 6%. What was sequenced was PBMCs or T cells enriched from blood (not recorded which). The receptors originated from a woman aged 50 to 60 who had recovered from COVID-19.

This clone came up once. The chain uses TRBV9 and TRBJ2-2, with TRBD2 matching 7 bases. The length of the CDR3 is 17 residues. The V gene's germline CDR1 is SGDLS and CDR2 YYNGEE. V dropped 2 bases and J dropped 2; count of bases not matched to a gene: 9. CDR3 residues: CASSVKAGTTNTGELFF. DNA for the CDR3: TGTGCCAGCAGCGTCAAGGCCGGGACTACCAACACCGGGGAGCTGTTTTTT.

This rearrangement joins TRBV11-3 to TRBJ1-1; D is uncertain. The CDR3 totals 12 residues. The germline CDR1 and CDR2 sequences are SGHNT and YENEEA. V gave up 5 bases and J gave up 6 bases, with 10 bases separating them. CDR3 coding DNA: TGTGCCAGCAGCCCCCGGAGACCTGAAGCTTTCTTT. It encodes CASSPRRPEAFF. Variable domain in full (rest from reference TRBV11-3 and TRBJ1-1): EAGVVQSPRYKIIEKKQPVAFWCNPISGHNTLYWYLQNLGQGPELLIRYENEEAVDDSQLPKDRFSAERLKGVDSTLKIQPAELGDSAVYLCASSPRRPEAFFGQGTRLTVV.

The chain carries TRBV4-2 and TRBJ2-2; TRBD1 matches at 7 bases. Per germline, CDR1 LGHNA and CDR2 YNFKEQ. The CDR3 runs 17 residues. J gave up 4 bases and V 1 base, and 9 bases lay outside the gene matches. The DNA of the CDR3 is TGTGCCAGCAGCCAAGTCACAGGGGCGTGGGGCACCGGGGAGCTGTTTTTT. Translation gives CASSQVTGAWGTGELFF.

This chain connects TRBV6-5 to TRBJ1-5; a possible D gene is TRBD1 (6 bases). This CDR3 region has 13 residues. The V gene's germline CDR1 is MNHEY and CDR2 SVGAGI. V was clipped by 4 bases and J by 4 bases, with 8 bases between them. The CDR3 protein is CASSFTGNQPQHF. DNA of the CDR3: TGTGCCAGCAGTTTTACAGGGAATCAGCCCCAGCATTTT.

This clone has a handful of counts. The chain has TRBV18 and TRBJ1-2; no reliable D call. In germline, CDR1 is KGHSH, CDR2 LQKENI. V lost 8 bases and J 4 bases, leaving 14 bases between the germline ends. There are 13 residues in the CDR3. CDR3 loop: CASAVGSAYGYTF. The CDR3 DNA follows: TGTGCCAGCGCGGTGGGGAGTGCCTATGGCTACACCTTC.

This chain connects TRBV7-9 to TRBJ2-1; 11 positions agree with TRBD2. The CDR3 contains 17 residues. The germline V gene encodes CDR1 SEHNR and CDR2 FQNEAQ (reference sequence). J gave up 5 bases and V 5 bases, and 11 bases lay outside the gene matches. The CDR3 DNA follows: TGTGCCAGCAGCAGGGGAGAGACTAGCGGGATACACAATGAGCAGTTCTTC. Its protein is CASSRGETSGIHNEQFF.

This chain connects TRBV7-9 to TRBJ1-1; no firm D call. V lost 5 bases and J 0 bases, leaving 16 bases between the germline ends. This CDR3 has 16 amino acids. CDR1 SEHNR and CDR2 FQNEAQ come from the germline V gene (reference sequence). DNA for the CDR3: TGTGCCAGCAGCCCAAGCGGGCGGAACATGAACACTGAAGCTTTCTTT. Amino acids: CASSPSGRNMNTEAFF.

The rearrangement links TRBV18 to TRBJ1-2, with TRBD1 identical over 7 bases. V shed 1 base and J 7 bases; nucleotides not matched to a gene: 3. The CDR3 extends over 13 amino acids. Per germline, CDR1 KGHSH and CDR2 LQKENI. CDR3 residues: CASSPLQGGGYTF. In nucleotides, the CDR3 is TGTGCCAGCTCACCACTCCAGGGGGGTGGCTACACCTTC.

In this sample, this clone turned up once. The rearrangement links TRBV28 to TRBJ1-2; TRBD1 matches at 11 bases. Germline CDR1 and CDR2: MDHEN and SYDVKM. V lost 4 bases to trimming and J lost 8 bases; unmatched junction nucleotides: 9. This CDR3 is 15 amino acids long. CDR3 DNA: TGTGCCAGCAGTTCACCCGGACAGGGGGCGCAAGGCTACACCTTC. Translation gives CASSSPGQGAQGYTF.

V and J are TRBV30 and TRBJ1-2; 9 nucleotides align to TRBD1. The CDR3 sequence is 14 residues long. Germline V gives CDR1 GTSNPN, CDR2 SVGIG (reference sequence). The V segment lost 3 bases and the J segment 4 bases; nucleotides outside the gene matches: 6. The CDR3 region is CAWSADRGSYGYTF. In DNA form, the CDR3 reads TGTGCCTGGAGCGCGGACAGGGGTAGCTATGGCTACACCTTC.

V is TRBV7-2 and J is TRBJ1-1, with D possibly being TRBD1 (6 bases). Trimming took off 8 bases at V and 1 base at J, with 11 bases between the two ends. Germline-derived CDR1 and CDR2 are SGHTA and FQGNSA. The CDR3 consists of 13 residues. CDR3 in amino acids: CASGRQANTEAFF. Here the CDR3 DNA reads TGTGCCAGCGGACGACAGGCGAACACTGAAGCTTTCTTT.

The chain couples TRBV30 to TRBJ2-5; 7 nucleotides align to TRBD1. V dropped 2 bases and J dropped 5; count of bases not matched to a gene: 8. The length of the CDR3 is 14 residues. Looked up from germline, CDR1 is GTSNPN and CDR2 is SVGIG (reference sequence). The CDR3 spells CAWSMGQMGETQYF. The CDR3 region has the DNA TGTGCCTGGAGTATGGGACAGATGGGGGAGACCCAGTACTTC.

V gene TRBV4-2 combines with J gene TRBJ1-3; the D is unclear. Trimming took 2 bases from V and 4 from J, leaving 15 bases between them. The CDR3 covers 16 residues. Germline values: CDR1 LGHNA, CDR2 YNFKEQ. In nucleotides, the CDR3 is TGTGCCAGCAGCCAATACGAGGGAATAGGCGGAAACACCATATATTTT. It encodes CASSQYEGIGGNTIYF.

The CDR3 protein is CASSLGPRGQDPSYEQYF. CDR3 DNA sequence: TGCGCCAGCAGCCTCGGACCCCGGGGACAGGACCCCTCCTACGAGCAGTACTTC. V usage is TRBV4-1 and J usage is TRBJ2-7, with 8 bases lining up with TRBD1. Germline V lookup: CDR1 MGHRA, CDR2 YSYEKL. The CDR3 has 18 amino acids. With 4 bases clipped from V and 0 bases from J, the junction kept 14 bases outside the gene matches.

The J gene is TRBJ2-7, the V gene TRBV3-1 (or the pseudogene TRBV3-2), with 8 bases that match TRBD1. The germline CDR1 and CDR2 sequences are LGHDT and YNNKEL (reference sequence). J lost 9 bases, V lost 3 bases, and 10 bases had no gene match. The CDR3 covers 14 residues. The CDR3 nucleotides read TGTGCCAGCAGCCACAACCCGACAGGGGCTTGGCAGTACTTC. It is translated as CASSHNPTGAWQYF.

CDR3 loop: CASSVSDSTNYGYTF. The CDR3 nucleotides read TGTGCCAGCAGCGTATCCGACAGTACTAACTATGGCTACACCTTC. V and J are TRBV9 and TRBJ1-2; a weak D match, TRBD1 (5 bases). Germline-derived CDR1 and CDR2 are SGDLS and YYNGEE. The CDR3 sequence is 15 residues long. The germline V and J ends were trimmed by 1 base and 0 bases, with 10 bases remaining between them.

This CDR3 reads CASSLTRGGQETQYF. The CDR3 DNA reads TGTGCCAGCAGCTTAACTAGGGGAGGGCAAGAGACCCAGTACTTC. The chain has TRBV11-2 and TRBJ2-5; 7 bases align to TRBD2. From germline, CDR1 is SGHAT and CDR2 FQNNGV. Unmatched junction bases numbered 5, after V lost 2 bases and J lost 2 bases. There are 15 residues in the CDR3.

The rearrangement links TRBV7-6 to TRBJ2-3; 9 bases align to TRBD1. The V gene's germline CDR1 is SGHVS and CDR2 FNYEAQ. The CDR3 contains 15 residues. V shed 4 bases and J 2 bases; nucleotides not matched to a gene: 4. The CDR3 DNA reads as TGTGCCAGCAGCTCTGGGACAGGGTTCACAGATACGCAGTATTTT. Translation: CASSSGTGFTDTQYF. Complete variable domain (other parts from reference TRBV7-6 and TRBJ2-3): GAGVSQSPRYKVTKRGQDVALRCDPISGHVSLYWYRQALGQGPEFLTYFNYEAQQDKSGLPNDRFSAERPEGSISTLTIQRTEQRDSAMYRCASSSGTGFTDTQYFGPGTRLTVL.

DNA of the CDR3: TGTGCCAGCAGCTCCCAAAGAACCGGGACTAGCATACAGTACTTC. As protein: CASSSQRTGTSIQYF. The V gene is TRBV7-2, the J gene TRBJ2-7; 9 bases fit TRBD2. From germline, CDR1 is SGHTA and CDR2 FQGNSA. The V segment lost 4 bases and the J segment 10 bases; nucleotides outside the gene matches: 14. The CDR3 covers 15 residues.

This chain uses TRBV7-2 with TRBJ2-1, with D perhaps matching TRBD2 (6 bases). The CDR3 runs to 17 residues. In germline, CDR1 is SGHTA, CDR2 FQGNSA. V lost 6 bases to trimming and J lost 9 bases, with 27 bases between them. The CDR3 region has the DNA TGTGCCAGCAGTCTAAGATTCACACTTTTGCGGGACTTTGAGCAGTTCTTC. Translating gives CASSLRFTLLRDFEQFF.

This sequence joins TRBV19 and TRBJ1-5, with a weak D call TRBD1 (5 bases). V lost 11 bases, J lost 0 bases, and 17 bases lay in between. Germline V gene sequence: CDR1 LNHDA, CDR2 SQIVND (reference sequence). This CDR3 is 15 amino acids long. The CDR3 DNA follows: TGTGCCGCACAGGTAACTGTTTATAGCAATCAGCCCCAGCATTTT. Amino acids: CAAQVTVYSNQPQHF.

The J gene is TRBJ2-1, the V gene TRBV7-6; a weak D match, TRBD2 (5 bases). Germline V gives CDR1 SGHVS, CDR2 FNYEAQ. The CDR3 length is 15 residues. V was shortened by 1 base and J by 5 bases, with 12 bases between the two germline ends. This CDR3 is CASSLVGGSHNEQFF. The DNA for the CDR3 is TGTGCCAGCAGCTTAGTAGGTGGGAGCCACAATGAGCAGTTCTTC.

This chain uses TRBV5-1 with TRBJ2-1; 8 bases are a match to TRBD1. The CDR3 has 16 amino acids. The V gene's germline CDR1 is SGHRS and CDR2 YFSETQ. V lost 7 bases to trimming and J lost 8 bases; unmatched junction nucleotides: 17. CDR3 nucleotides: TGCGCCAGCGTGTCCGTCGACAGGGGACTTGCCGATGAGCAGTTCTTC. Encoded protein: CASVSVDRGLADEQFF. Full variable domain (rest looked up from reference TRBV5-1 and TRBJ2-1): KAGVTQTPRYLIKTRGQQVTLSCSPISGHRSVSWYQQTPGQGLQFLFEYFSETQRNKGNFPGRFSGRQFSNSRSEMNVSTLELGDSALYLCASVSVDRGLADEQFFGPGTRLTVL.

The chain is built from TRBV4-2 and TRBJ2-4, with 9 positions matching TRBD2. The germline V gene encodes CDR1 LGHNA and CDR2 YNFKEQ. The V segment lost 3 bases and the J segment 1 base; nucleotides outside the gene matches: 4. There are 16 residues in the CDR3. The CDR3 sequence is CASSQEGLAAKNIQYF. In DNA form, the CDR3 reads TGTGCCAGCAGCCAGGAGGGACTAGCCGCCAAAAACATTCAGTACTTC.

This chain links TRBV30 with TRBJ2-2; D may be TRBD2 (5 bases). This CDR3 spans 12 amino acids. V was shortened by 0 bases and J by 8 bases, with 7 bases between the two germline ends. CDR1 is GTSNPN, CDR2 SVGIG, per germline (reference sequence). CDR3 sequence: CAWSVLGGELFF. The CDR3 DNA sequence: TGTGCCTGGAGTGTACTAGGTGGGGAGCTGTTTTTT.

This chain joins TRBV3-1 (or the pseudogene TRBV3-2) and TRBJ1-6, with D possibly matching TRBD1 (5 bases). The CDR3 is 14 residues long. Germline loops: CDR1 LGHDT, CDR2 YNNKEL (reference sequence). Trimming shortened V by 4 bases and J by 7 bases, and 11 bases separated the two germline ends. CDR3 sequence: CASSPGGVNSPLHF. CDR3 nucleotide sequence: TGTGCCAGCAGCCCCGGAGGGGTCAATTCACCCCTCCACTTT.

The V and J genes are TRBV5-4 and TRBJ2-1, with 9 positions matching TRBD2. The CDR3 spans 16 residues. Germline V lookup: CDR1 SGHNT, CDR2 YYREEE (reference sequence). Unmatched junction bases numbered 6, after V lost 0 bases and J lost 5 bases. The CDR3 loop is CASSLVLAGANNEQFF. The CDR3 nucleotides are TGTGCCAGCAGCTTGGTATTAGCGGGAGCTAACAATGAGCAGTTCTTC. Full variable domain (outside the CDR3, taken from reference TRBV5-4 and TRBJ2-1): ETGVTQSPTHLIKTRGQQVTLRCSSQSGHNTVSWYQQALGQGPQFIFQYYREEENGRGNFPPRFSGLQFPNYSSELNVNALELDDSALYLCASSLVLAGANNEQFFGPGTRLTVL.

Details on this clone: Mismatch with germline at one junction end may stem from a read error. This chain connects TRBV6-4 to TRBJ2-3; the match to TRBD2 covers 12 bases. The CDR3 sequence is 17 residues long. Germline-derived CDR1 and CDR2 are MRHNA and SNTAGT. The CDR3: CASSDSTSGSGTYTQYF. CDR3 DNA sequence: TGTGCCAGCAGTGACTCGACTAGCGGGAGTGGCACATATACGCAGTATTTT.

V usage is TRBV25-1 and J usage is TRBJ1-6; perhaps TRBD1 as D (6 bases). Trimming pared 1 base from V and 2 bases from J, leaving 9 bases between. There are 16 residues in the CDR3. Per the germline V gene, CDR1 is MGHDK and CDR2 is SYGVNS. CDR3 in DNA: TGTGCCAGCAGTGAATCGGACAGACCCTATAATTCACCCCTCCACTTT. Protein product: CASSESDRPYNSPLHF.

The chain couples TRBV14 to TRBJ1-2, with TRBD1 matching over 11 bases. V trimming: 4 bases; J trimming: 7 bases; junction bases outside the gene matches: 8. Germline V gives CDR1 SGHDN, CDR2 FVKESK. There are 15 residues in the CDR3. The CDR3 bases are TGTGCCAGCAGCCGCAACCTGGGGACAGGGGGTGGCTACACCTTC. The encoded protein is CASSRNLGTGGGYTF.

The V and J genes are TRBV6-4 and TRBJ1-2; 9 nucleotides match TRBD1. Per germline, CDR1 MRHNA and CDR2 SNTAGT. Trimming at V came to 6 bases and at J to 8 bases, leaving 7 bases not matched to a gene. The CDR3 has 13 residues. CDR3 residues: CASSLGQGLGYTF. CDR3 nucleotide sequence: TGTGCCAGCAGCCTAGGACAGGGGCTGGGCTACACCTTC.

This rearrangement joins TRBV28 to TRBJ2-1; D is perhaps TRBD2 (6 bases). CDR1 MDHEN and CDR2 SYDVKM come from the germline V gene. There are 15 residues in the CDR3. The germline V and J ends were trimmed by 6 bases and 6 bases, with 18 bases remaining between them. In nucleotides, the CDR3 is TGTGCCAGCAGCCCACAGGCCCTCGGGGGCAATGAGCAGTTCTTC. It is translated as CASSPQALGGNEQFF.